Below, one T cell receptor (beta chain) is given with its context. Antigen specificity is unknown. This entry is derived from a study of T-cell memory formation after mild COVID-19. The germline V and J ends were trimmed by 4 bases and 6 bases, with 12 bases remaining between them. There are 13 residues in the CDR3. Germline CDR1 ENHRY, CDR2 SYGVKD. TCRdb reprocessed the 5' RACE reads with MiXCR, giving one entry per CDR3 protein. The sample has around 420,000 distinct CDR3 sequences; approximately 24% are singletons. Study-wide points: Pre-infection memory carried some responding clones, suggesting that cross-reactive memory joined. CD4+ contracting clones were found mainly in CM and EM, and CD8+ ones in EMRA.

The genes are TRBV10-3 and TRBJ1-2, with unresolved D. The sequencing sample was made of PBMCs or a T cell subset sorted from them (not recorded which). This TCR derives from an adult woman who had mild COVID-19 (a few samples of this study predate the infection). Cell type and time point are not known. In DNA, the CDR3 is TGTGCCATCAGTGGGCCTTCTCTGAATGGCTACACCTTC. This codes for CAISGPSLNGYTF.